One sample yielded the 8 T cell receptor beta chains listed below, sequenced in a study of blood T cell repertoires in COVID-19. TCRdb's copy holds only in-frame clones and misses some; the assay was immunoSEQ multiplex PCR. The sample holds under 150,000 clones; around 89% are singletons and the top ten take under 6%. Source material: peripheral blood. These receptor sequences come from a woman in her 50s with acute or convalescent COVID-19.

CDR3 protein: CASSPALQGILDQPQHF. The DNA for the CDR3 is TGCGCCAGCAGCCCAGCCCTACAGGGGATTTTGGATCAGCCCCAGCATTTT. The V call is TRBV4-1, the J call TRBJ1-5, with 7 bases lining up with TRBD1. Germline V gene sequence: CDR1 MGHRA, CDR2 YSYEKL. V dropped 4 bases and J dropped 5; count of bases not matched to a gene: 14. The CDR3 is 17 residues long.

The CDR3 loop is CASNEWNEQFF. CDR3 in DNA: TGTGCCAGCAACGAGTGGAATGAGCAGTTCTTC. The chain employs TRBV7-2 and TRBJ2-1; D remains ambiguous. The CDR3 is 11 amino acids. V was shortened by 7 bases and J by 7 bases, with 8 bases between the two germline ends. Germline lookup yields CDR1 SGHTA and CDR2 FQGNSA. Variable domain in full (rest from reference TRBV7-2 and TRBJ2-1): GAGVSQSPSNKVTEKGKDVELRCDPISGHTALYWYRQSLGQGLEFLIYFQGNSAPDKSGLPSDRFSAERTGGSVSTLTIQRTQQEDSAVYLCASNEWNEQFFGPGTRLTVL.

This chain links TRBV6-4 with TRBJ1-2; TRBD1 might be the D (5 bases). Germline assignment: CDR1 MRHNA and CDR2 SNTAGT. V gave up 6 bases and J gave up 8 bases, with 25 bases separating them. There are 16 residues in the CDR3. The CDR3 region has the DNA TGTGCCAGCAGCCGAGAGCAGGGAGTCCCGACTAGCGGCTACACCTTC. This translates into CASSREQGVPTSGYTF.

The chain is built from TRBV28 and TRBJ2-7, with TRBD2 matching over 11 bases. The CDR3 loop spans 16 amino acids. V was pared by 4 bases and J by 3 bases, with 8 bases of the junction left unmatched. Germline lookup yields CDR1 MDHEN and CDR2 SYDVKM. The CDR3 sequence: CASSSIIAGGGYEQYF. As DNA, the CDR3 is TGTGCCAGCAGTTCAATAATAGCGGGAGGGGGCTACGAGCAGTACTTC. The whole variable domain, filled in from reference TRBV28 and TRBJ2-7, reads DVKVTQSSRYLVKRTGEKVFLECVQDMDHENMFWYRQDPGLGLRLIYFSYDVKMKEKGDIPEGYSVSREKKERFSLILESASTNQTSMYLCASSSIIAGGGYEQYFGPGTRLTVT.

In its sample, this clone was seen once. The chain uses TRBV21-1 and TRBJ1-1; the tabulated D call, TRBD1, remains unverified against the DNA. TRBV21-1 is described as a pseudogene. This CDR3 spans 18 amino acids. This CDR3 is CASKSRGQELLMNTEAFF. CDR3 nucleotide sequence: TGTGCCAGCAAGTCTAGGGGGCAGGAACTACTCATGAACACTGAAGCTTTCTTT.

This clone appeared once. The rearrangement joins TRBV6-1 to TRBJ1-1; 8 positions agree with TRBD1. There are 16 residues in the CDR3. Germline trimming cut 3 bases from V and 2 bases from J; bases unmatched to any gene: 8. CDR1 and CDR2 from the germline V gene are MNHNS and SASEGT. Written as DNA, the CDR3 is TGTGCCAGCAGTGAGGGTGTCCAGGGGGCTAACACTGAAGCTTTCTTT. It codes for CASSEGVQGANTEAFF.

The rearrangement links TRBV3-1 (or the pseudogene TRBV3-2) to TRBJ2-7; possibly TRBD1 for D (6 bases). V lost 5 bases and J lost 4, with 15 bases in between. From germline, CDR1 is LGHDT and CDR2 YNNKEL (reference sequence). This CDR3 comprises 14 residues. The CDR3 region has the DNA TGTGCCAGCAGCGAGGGACACCGAGGGTACGAGCAGTACTTC. It encodes CASSEGHRGYEQYF.

This clone was counted a single time. The chain carries TRBV6-6 and TRBJ2-7; 9 positions match TRBD1. V lost 5 bases to trimming and J lost 4 bases; unmatched junction nucleotides: 9. The CDR3 runs 15 residues. Germline lookup yields CDR1 MNHNY and CDR2 SVGAGI (reference sequence). The CDR3 reads CASSLTGGDGYEQYF. CDR3 sequence (DNA): TGTGCCAGCAGTCTAACAGGGGGCGATGGTTACGAGCAGTACTTC.